The 9 T cell receptor beta chains presented below share a single source sample, sequenced in a study of cytomegalovirus exposure and HLA in healthy donors. A multiplex PCR was run with 60 Vbeta primers and 13 Jbeta primers. TCRdb keeps only in-frame clones here, not all; method: immunoSEQ multiplex PCR. The sample has about 130,000 clones; around three quarters are singletons. Sequencing used PBMCs. The receptor source for this set is a middle-aged man in good health and CMV-seronegative.

This clone was observed once. This chain links TRBV5-1 with TRBJ2-3; 8 bases map to TRBD2. V gave up 1 base and J gave up 7 bases; unmatched junction bases: 11. The CDR3 contains 16 residues. Germline CDR1 and CDR2: SGHRS and YFSETQ. The CDR3 loop is CASSLFGGGPSHTQYF. CDR3 sequence (DNA): TGCGCCAGCAGCTTGTTTGGCGGGGGGCCTTCCCATACGCAGTATTTT.

The CDR3 coding sequence is TGTGCCTGGAGTGCCGACGGGTCCCAGCATTTT. Translating it yields CAWSADGSQHF. The rearrangement uses TRBV30 and TRBJ1-5, with D hard to call. The CDR3 contains 11 residues. V gave up 1 base and J gave up 11 bases, with 9 bases separating them. Germline-derived CDR1 and CDR2 are GTSNPN and SVGIG (reference sequence).

CDR3 sequence: CAWSPAPGLAVHEQYF. The CDR3 DNA is TGTGCCTGGAGCCCCGCACCGGGACTAGCAGTCCACGAGCAGTACTTC. The chain couples TRBV30 to TRBJ2-7; 9 positions match TRBD2. V lost 3 bases to trimming and J lost 5 bases; unmatched junction nucleotides: 14. This CDR3 has 16 amino acids. Germline V gene lookup returns CDR1 GTSNPN and CDR2 SVGIG (reference sequence).

This clone was counted once. The CDR3: CASSQDLGGFPYEQYF. CDR3 nucleotide sequence: TGCGCCAGCAGCCAAGATCTTGGGGGGTTCCCCTACGAGCAGTACTTC. V gene TRBV4-3 combines with J gene TRBJ2-7, with TRBD2 as a possible D gene (6 bases). Germline V gene data show CDR1 as LGHNA and CDR2 as YSLEER. Trimming left V 0 bases short and J 2 bases short, with 14 bases between. This CDR3 has 16 amino acids.

The V and J genes are TRBV30 and TRBJ1-2; possibly TRBD1 for D (5 bases). Germline CDR1 reads GTSNPN; CDR2 reads SVGIG (reference sequence). There are 13 residues in the CDR3. Trimming pared 2 bases from V and 5 bases from J, leaving 12 bases between. The CDR3 coding sequence is TGTGCCTGGAGTCCTGGGACTGATTATGGCTACACCTTC. Encoded protein: CAWSPGTDYGYTF.

CDR3 DNA sequence: TGCAGCGCTCGACCCGCGAGGGGGGGACGTAACTATGGCTACACCTTC. Translated: CSARPARGGRNYGYTF. V and J are TRBV29-1 and TRBJ1-2; tentatively, D is TRBD1 (6 bases). V was shortened by 7 bases and J by 1 base, with 22 bases between the two germline ends. This CDR3 region has 16 residues. Germline assignment: CDR1 SQVTM and CDR2 ANQGSEA.

The count of this clone is one. This specimen includes other DNA sequences encoding the same CDR3. The V call is TRBV27, the J call TRBJ2-5; D is uncertain. Germline CDR1 MNHEY, CDR2 SMNVEV (reference sequence). This CDR3 contains 13 residues. Trimming left V 6 bases short and J 2 bases short, with 10 bases between. The CDR3, as DNA: TGTGCCAGCAGGCCCACCGGTCAAGAGACCCAGTACTTC. Protein: CASRPTGQETQYF.

By share of the sample, this clone is medium-sized. The gene calls are TRBV6-1 and TRBJ1-5, with TRBD1 identical over 8 bases. The V gene end was trimmed by 3 bases and the J gene end by 7 bases; junction bases not matched to a gene: 11. Germline V gene sequence: CDR1 MNHNS, CDR2 SASEGT. The CDR3 extends over 16 amino acids. This CDR3 is CASSDSVDRASQPQHF. CDR3 coding DNA: TGTGCCAGCAGTGATTCCGTGGACAGGGCGAGCCAGCCCCAGCATTTT.

The chain joins TRBV19 to TRBJ2-6; 10 positions match TRBD2. From germline, CDR1 is LNHDA and CDR2 SQIVND (reference sequence). V lost 5 bases to trimming and J lost 0 bases; unmatched junction nucleotides: 4. CDR3 length: 17 residues. CDR3: CASSVSGGNSGANVLTF. DNA of the CDR3: TGTGCCAGTAGTGTTAGCGGGGGGAACTCTGGGGCCAACGTCCTGACTTTC.